Below, 13 T cell receptor beta chains from the same sample are listed, as sequenced in a study of T cell responses to AZD1222 COVID-19 vaccine. TCRdb's copy holds only in-frame clones and misses some; the assay was immunoSEQ multiplex PCR. The sample gives 150,000 to 200,000 clones, 90% of which show up once; roughly 3.1% is in the top ten. The sample in question was peripheral blood, obtained on day 0 of AZD1222 vaccination. All receptors derive from an adult in good health.

The rearrangement links TRBV7-2 to TRBJ1-1; TRBD1 matches at 9 bases. Germline values: CDR1 SGHTA, CDR2 FQGNSA. The CDR3 consists of 15 residues. V dropped 5 bases and J dropped 4; count of bases not matched to a gene: 8. The CDR3 nucleotides read TGTGCCAGCAGCACCCAAGGACAGGGGAGCACTGAAGCTTTCTTT. This sequence encodes CASSTQGQGSTEAFF.

This clone occurred once. CDR3 amino acids: CASSFNTPGPMDGLGYTF. CDR3 bases: TGTGCCAGCAGCTTCAATACCCCGGGACCCATGGACGGGCTGGGCTACACCTTC. The genes are TRBV5-4 and TRBJ1-2; TRBD1 might be the D (5 bases). The germline CDR1 and CDR2 sequences are SGHNT and YYREEE (reference sequence). CDR3 size: 18 residues. V lost 2 bases and J 8 bases, leaving 28 bases between the germline ends.

The chain carries TRBV3-1 (or the pseudogene TRBV3-2) and TRBJ2-7, with 7 bases that match TRBD2. This CDR3 is 12 amino acids long. V lost 6 bases and J lost 8; bases outside the gene matches: 7. Germline V gene lookup returns CDR1 LGHDT and CDR2 YNNKEL (reference sequence). DNA for the CDR3: TGTGCCAGCAGGAGGGACTATTATCAGCAGTACTTC. This gives the protein CASRRDYYQQYF.

The chain carries TRBV6-5 and TRBJ2-2; D is uncertain. Between the trimmed V and J ends, which lost 4 bases and 3 bases, there was a span of 6 bases. Germline loops: CDR1 MNHEY, CDR2 SVGAGI. The CDR3 runs 13 residues. The CDR3 nucleotides read TGTGCCAGCAGTTTTACACACACCGGGGAGCTGTTTTTT. Its protein product is CASSFTHTGELFF.

V gene TRBV10-3 combines with J gene TRBJ2-7, with a weak D call TRBD1 (6 bases). The germline gives CDR1 ENHRY, CDR2 SYGVKD. The V end was cut by 11 bases, the J end by 3 bases, with 11 bases between. The CDR3 is 11 residues long. This CDR3 reads CAGSDSYEQYF. The DNA for the CDR3 is TGTGCCGGTTCGGACAGCTACGAGCAGTACTTC.

The chain employs TRBV6-6 and TRBJ2-5; 10 bases map to TRBD2. The V segment lost 2 bases and the J segment 3 bases; nucleotides outside the gene matches: 6. CDR3 size: 16 residues. Looked up from germline, CDR1 is MNHNY and CDR2 is SVGAGI (reference sequence). The DNA of the CDR3 is TGTGCCAGCAGTTACGGAAGCGGGGGGGCGAAAGAGACCCAGTACTTC. Its translation: CASSYGSGGAKETQYF.

The chain links TRBV4-3 to TRBJ1-2, with a tentative D call TRBD1 (6 bases). CDR3 length: 15 amino acids. Trimming pared 0 bases from V and 8 bases from J, leaving 16 bases between. In germline, CDR1 is LGHNA, CDR2 YSLEER. CDR3 amino acids: CASSQDPTGLFGYTF. As DNA, the CDR3 is TGCGCCAGCAGCCAAGATCCCACAGGGCTATTCGGCTACACCTTC.

J is TRBJ1-5 and V is TRBV2; D is perhaps TRBD1 (5 bases). Germline lookup yields CDR1 SNHLY and CDR2 FYNNEI. With 4 bases removed from V and 1 base from J, the gap between germline ends came to 11 bases. The CDR3 extends over 15 amino acids. The CDR3 nucleotides read TGTGCCAGCAGTGTTGGAGGGGCGAGCAATCAGCCCCAGCATTTT. Translation gives CASSVGGASNQPQHF.

The chain has TRBV15 and TRBJ2-7; D tentatively reads TRBD1 or TRBD2 (5 bases each). This CDR3 has 15 amino acids. The germline V gene has CDR1 LNHNV and CDR2 YYDKDF (reference sequence). V was pared by 4 bases and J by 2 bases, with 15 bases between. The CDR3 nucleotides are TGTGCCACCAGCACTGGGACCCCGGGCCCCTACGAGCAGTACTTC. This sequence encodes CATSTGTPGPYEQYF.

The gene calls are TRBV5-1 and TRBJ1-1, with D uncertain. The CDR3 is 15 amino acids. CDR1 SGHRS and CDR2 YFSETQ come from the germline V gene. V gave up 5 bases and J gave up 0 bases, with 14 bases separating them. The CDR3 sequence is CASRIVPGMNTEAFF. In nucleotides, the CDR3 is TGCGCCAGCAGGATAGTCCCCGGGATGAACACTGAAGCTTTCTTT.

This chain's CDR3 is CASSPRSGVMDTEAFF. The CDR3 bases are TGTGCCAGCAGCCCCAGGAGCGGCGTGATGGACACTGAAGCTTTCTTT. The chain employs TRBV7-9 and TRBJ1-1; D unclear. The CDR3 sequence is 16 residues long. Between the trimmed V and J ends, which lost 5 bases and 3 bases, there was a span of 19 bases. CDR1 is SEHNR and CDR2 is FQNEAQ in the germline V gene (reference sequence).

The V gene is TRBV7-3, the J gene TRBJ2-2; tentative D call: TRBD1 (6 bases). The CDR3 length is 14 residues. V lost 6 bases to trimming and J lost 7 bases, with 15 bases between them. From germline, CDR1 is SGHTA and CDR2 FQGTGA. CDR3 nucleotide sequence: TGTGCCAGCAGTAACAGGGTTAGGGACGGGGAGCTGTTTTTT. Translation: CASSNRVRDGELFF.

The chain joins TRBV13 to TRBJ1-6; the D is unclear. The CDR3 spans 13 residues. The germline V gene encodes CDR1 PRHDT and CDR2 FYEKMQ (reference sequence). V was trimmed by 0 bases and J by 10 bases, leaving 7 bases between them. Here the CDR3 DNA reads TGTGCCAGCAGCTTAGGTAATAGCTCACCCCTCCACTTT. This codes for CASSLGNSSPLHF.